This is a list of T cell receptor beta chains from one sample in a study of OX40 agonist ivuxolimab in advanced cancers. Clones were sequenced by immunoSEQ multiplex PCR, and TCRdb holds only the in-frame ones, with some missing. The data hold more than 9,500 clones, with around 83% observed a single time. The material sequenced was CD4+ or CD8+ T cells sorted from blood, taken in a trial of the OX40 agonist ivuxolimab. The origin of the receptors is an adult with an advanced solid tumor such as melanoma, head and neck, liver or kidney cancer. CDR3s include the opening cysteine and the closing phenylalanine or tryptophan. D genes are given only for firm matches. Part of the rows lack a size; the others show once, few, many or a class for expanded clones.

d_call clone_size j_call v_call cdr3_nt cdr3_aa
TRBD1 . TRBJ1-2 TRBV6-5 TGTGCCAGCAGCCCGACAGGGAACTATGGCTACACCTTC CASSPTGNYGYTF
. few TRBJ1-6 TRBV16 TGTGCCAGCAGCCTTGAGGTCTACGATAATTCACCCCTCCACTTT CASSLEVYDNSPLHF
. once TRBJ2-3 TRBV7-8 TGTGCCAGCAGCTTAGCGCTCATAACAGGGAAGGGTTCAGATACGCAGTATTTT CASSLALITGKGSDTQYF
. few TRBJ1-5 TRBV28 TGTGCCAGCAGTTTAAAAGGGTATAGCAATCAGCCCCAGCATTTT CASSLKGYSNQPQHF
TRBD1 . TRBJ2-2 TRBV27 TGTGCCAGCGGCGCCGGGACAGGGTACACCGGGGAGCTGTTTTTT CASGAGTGYTGELFF
TRBD1 . TRBJ1-1 TRBV4-3 TGCGCCAGCAGCTTTACCAGGACAGGGCGTACTGAAGCTTTCTTT CASSFTRTGRTEAFF
. once TRBJ1-6 TRBV2 . CASLRFGSPLHF
. . TRBJ2-7 TRBV4-1 TGCGCCAGCAGCCAAGAAATGGGACTGGTTACATACGAGCAGTACTTC CASSQEMGLVTYEQYF
TRBD1 . TRBJ2-5 TRBV2 TGTGCCAGCAGGGACAGGTACCAAGAGACCCAGTACTTC CASRDRYQETQYF
. . TRBJ2-1 TRBV7-2 TGTGCCAGCAGCTTAGGTGTCACCTACAATGAGCAGTTCTTC CASSLGVTYNEQFF
. . TRBJ1-2 TRBV15 TGTGCCACCAGCACCTTGGGAGGGGAGGTCACCTTC CATSTLGGEVTF
TRBD1 . TRBJ2-3 TRBV6-1 TGTGCCAGCAGTGGTCCTACAGGGGGGCCCACAGATACGCAGTATTTT CASSGPTGGPTDTQYF
TRBD1 . TRBJ1-2 TRBV30 TGTGCCTGGACGGTGGGAGGGGGCAACTATGGCTACACCTTC CAWTVGGGNYGYTF
TRBD2 once TRBJ2-7 TRBV5-1 TGCGCCAGCAGCTTTAGCGGGGAAGGTTACGAGCAGTACTTC CASSFSGEGYEQYF
TRBD1 . TRBJ1-1 TRBV28 TGTGCCAGCAGTTTCCTCGAACGGACAGGGGTGGGGGACACTGAAGCTTTCTTT CASSFLERTGVGDTEAFF
TRBD2 . TRBJ2-2 TRBV30 TGTGCCTGGAGTGTCCGGGGGGGTGTGACCGGGGAGCTGTTTTTT CAWSVRGGVTGELFF
. once TRBJ2-2 TRBV29-1 TGCAGCGTTGTGGGGACACCTGAAGGGGAGCTGTTTTTT CSVVGTPEGELFF
. . TRBJ2-7 TRBV11-2 TGTGCCAGCAGAGCAACCTCCCTCGTTGAGATGCAGTACTTC CASRATSLVEMQYF